A single sample gave rise to the 27 T cell receptor beta chains below, sequenced in a study of chemoradiotherapy in HPV16-positive cancers. Method: immunoSEQ multiplex PCR; TCRdb's copy keeps in-frame clones and lacks some. The sample has some 5,400 clones; about 91% are singletons. Source: tumor tissue, taken from a patient who underwent chemoradiotherapy. Source of these receptors: a human donor with HPV-associated anogenital cancer.

The V call is TRBV19, the J call TRBJ1-3; D remains unclear. Trimming removed 9 bases from V and 0 bases from J, with 15 bases in between. Germline loops: CDR1 LNHDA, CDR2 SQIVND (reference sequence). The length of the CDR3 is 15 residues. The CDR3 loop is CASLLLGDSGNTIYF. CDR3 sequence (DNA): TGTGCCAGCCTCCTCCTCGGGGACTCTGGAAACACCATATATTTT.

The chain combines TRBV11-2 with TRBJ2-1, with D possibly TRBD2 on 6 matching bases. V lost 5 bases to trimming and J lost 5 bases, with 16 bases between them. This CDR3 is built from 15 residues. CDR1 and CDR2 from the germline V gene are SGHAT and FQNNGV. CDR3 loop: CASSPETPGDNEQFF. As DNA, the CDR3 is TGTGCCAGCAGCCCCGAAACCCCGGGGGACAATGAGCAGTTCTTC.

The chain uses TRBV5-1 and TRBJ1-3; D remains ambiguous. Deletions cut 0 bases from V and 6 bases from J, with 7 bases between. Germline V gene lookup returns CDR1 SGHRS and CDR2 YFSETQ. The CDR3 contains 13 residues. The CDR3: CASSLGGENTIYF. The CDR3 bases are TGCGCCAGCAGCTTGGGGGGTGAAAACACCATATATTTT.

This rearrangement joins TRBV27 to TRBJ2-7; TRBD1 agrees at 10 bases. Germline CDR1 reads MNHEY; CDR2 reads SMNVEV (reference sequence). V dropped 6 bases and J dropped 1; count of bases not matched to a gene: 3. CDR3 length: 14 residues. The CDR3: CASRRTGGSYEQYF. The CDR3 region has the DNA TGTGCCAGCAGGAGGACAGGGGGTTCCTACGAGCAGTACTTC.

The gene calls are TRBV4-3 and TRBJ2-1; D is ambiguous. From germline, CDR1 is LGHNA and CDR2 YSLEER. V was trimmed by 0 bases and J by 10 bases, leaving 13 bases between them. CDR3 length: 14 amino acids. In DNA form, the CDR3 reads TGCGCCAGCAGCCAAGATCGGTCAGGCAGCGAGCAGTTCTTC. Protein product: CASSQDRSGSEQFF.

This sequence joins TRBV11-1 and TRBJ2-7; D perhaps matches TRBD2 (5 bases). V was trimmed by 5 bases and J by 0 bases, leaving 11 bases between them. Germline CDR1 and CDR2: SGHAT and FQDESV (reference sequence). This CDR3 contains 14 residues. The CDR3, as DNA: TGTGCCAGCAGCGCCGGGGTCGGCTCCTACGAGCAGTACTTC. It yields the protein CASSAGVGSYEQYF.

CDR3 in DNA: TGTGCCAGTAGTATCGACAGGGGGTCGGGCTACACCTTC. Its protein product is CASSIDRGSGYTF. V is TRBV19 and J is TRBJ1-2; TRBD1 matches 9 bases. This CDR3 is 13 amino acids long. CDR1 and CDR2 (germline): LNHDA, SQIVND (reference sequence). Losses at the gene ends were 3 bases for V and 8 bases for J; bases not matched to a gene: 4.

This rearrangement joins TRBV10-3 to TRBJ2-3; 9 bases are a match to TRBD1. Trimming took 4 bases from V and 4 from J; bases not matched to a gene: 3. CDR3 length: 14 residues. Per germline, CDR1 ENHRY and CDR2 SYGVKD. Here the CDR3 reads CAISVGQGPDTQYF. CDR3 sequence (DNA): TGTGCCATCAGTGTGGGACAGGGACCAGATACGCAGTATTTT.

The chain couples TRBV6-4 to TRBJ2-2; a weak D match, TRBD2 (6 bases). V lost 0 bases and J lost 2, with 10 bases in between. This CDR3 contains 16 residues. Germline V gives CDR1 MRHNA, CDR2 SNTAGT. The CDR3 sequence is CASSDSGGANTGELFF. CDR3 DNA sequence: TGTGCCAGCAGTGACTCGGGGGGAGCCAACACCGGGGAGCTGTTTTTT.

This sequence joins TRBV10-2 and TRBJ2-1; 11 bases are a match to TRBD2. Germline lookup yields CDR1 WSHSY and CDR2 SAAADI. The CDR3 is made up of 15 amino acids. With 6 bases clipped from V and 3 bases from J, the junction kept 4 bases outside the gene matches. In DNA form, the CDR3 reads TGCGCCAGCAGGGCTAGCGGGGGGTTCTACAATGAGCAGTTCTTC. The encoded protein is CASRASGGFYNEQFF.

V and J are TRBV7-2 and TRBJ2-3; D might be TRBD2 (7 bases). Germline loops: CDR1 SGHTA, CDR2 FQGNSA. The CDR3 sequence is 16 residues long. Trimming pared 5 bases from V and 4 bases from J, leaving 19 bases between. CDR3 DNA sequence: TGTGCCAGCAGCCTTGCGTTTCGGGGGGCCTCAGATACGCAGTATTTT. This sequence encodes CASSLAFRGASDTQYF.

The CDR3 is CASSSDSTDTQYF. Here the CDR3 DNA reads TGTGCCAGCAGCTCCGATAGCACAGATACGCAGTATTTT. The V and J genes are TRBV7-2 and TRBJ2-3; D unclear. Germline V gene sequence: CDR1 SGHTA, CDR2 FQGNSA. V was pared by 4 bases and J by 0 bases, with 5 bases between. The CDR3 is 13 amino acids.

The J gene is TRBJ1-2, the V gene TRBV2; the D gene is possibly TRBD1 (6 bases). The germline V gene encodes CDR1 SNHLY and CDR2 FYNNEI. V lost 8 bases to trimming and J lost 3 bases, with 16 bases between them. This CDR3 is built from 14 residues. This CDR3 is CASPRAGADYGYTF. The CDR3 DNA reads TGTGCCAGCCCTCGGGCGGGGGCGGACTATGGCTACACCTTC.

The rearrangement uses TRBV19 and TRBJ2-4; D perhaps matches TRBD1 (6 bases). The CDR3 loop spans 16 amino acids. Germline V gene lookup returns CDR1 LNHDA and CDR2 SQIVND (reference sequence). V lost 9 bases, J lost 0 bases, and 18 bases lay in between. CDR3 sequence: CASLGADTIAKNIQYF. CDR3 bases: TGTGCCAGCCTGGGGGCAGACACGATAGCCAAAAACATTCAGTACTTC.

The rearrangement links TRBV6-5 to TRBJ2-7, with 8 bases matching TRBD1. V trimming: 5 bases; J trimming: 7 bases; junction bases outside the gene matches: 7. The CDR3 is 13 residues long. In germline, CDR1 is MNHEY, CDR2 SVGAGI. The DNA of the CDR3 is TGTGCCAGCAGTCCTCGGGGACAGGAGGAGCAGTACTTC. Its protein is CASSPRGQEEQYF.

V usage is TRBV5-1 and J usage is TRBJ1-2; D gene unclear. The CDR3 is 11 amino acids. Trimming removed 4 bases at V and 1 base at J, with 2 bases between. Per the germline V gene, CDR1 is SGHRS and CDR2 is YFSETQ. The DNA of the CDR3 is TGCGCCAGCAGCGATAACTATGGCTACACCTTC. This encodes CASSDNYGYTF.

V and J are TRBV5-1 and TRBJ2-1, with TRBD2 as a possible D gene (6 bases). V lost 4 bases to trimming and J lost 7 bases, with 24 bases between them. Germline loops: CDR1 SGHRS, CDR2 YFSETQ. The CDR3 is 17 residues long. The CDR3 region is CASSLPGEGNPRNEQFF. CDR3 nucleotide sequence: TGCGCCAGCAGCCTACCGGGGGAAGGGAATCCTCGGAATGAGCAGTTCTTC.

This chain connects TRBV21-1 to TRBJ2-5. TRBV21-1 is a known pseudogene. The length of the CDR3 is 16 residues. CDR3 sequence reads: CASRGRCYTFSETQYF. The DNA for the CDR3 is TGTGCCAGCAGAGGTCGTTGCTACACTTTCTCTGAGACCCAGTACTTC.

V is TRBV9 and J is TRBJ2-1, with a tentative D call TRBD2 (5 bases). The V end lost 4 bases, the J end lost 7 bases, and 27 bases lay between the germline ends. The CDR3 extends over 18 amino acids. Germline CDR1 reads SGDLS; CDR2 reads YYNGEE. Here the CDR3 reads CASSPLRLRASLENEQFF. As DNA, the CDR3 is TGTGCCAGCAGCCCCCTGAGGCTGAGGGCTAGCTTAGAAAATGAGCAGTTCTTC.

The chain combines TRBV5-8 with TRBJ1-2, with a weak D call TRBD1 (5 bases). The CDR3 extends over 13 amino acids. Deletions cut 3 bases from V and 4 bases from J, with 10 bases between. Germline-derived CDR1 and CDR2 are SGHTS and YDEGEE. The CDR3, as DNA: TGTGCCAGCAGCTACCGGGACCGCTATGGCTACACCTTC. Translated: CASSYRDRYGYTF. The whole variable domain, filled in from reference TRBV5-8 and TRBJ1-2, reads EAGVTQSPTHLIKTRGQQATLRCSPISGHTSVYWYQQALGLGLQFLLWYDEGEERNRGNFPPRFSGRQFPNYSSELNVNALELEDSALYLCASSYRDRYGYTFGSGTRLTVV.

The chain employs TRBV21-1 and TRBJ1-2; the table names TRBD1, a call not compared with the DNA. TRBV21-1 is described as a pseudogene. The CDR3 length is 18 residues. The CDR3 DNA reads as TGTGCCAGCAGCCCCCGGGACAGGGATGCGTTAGAGTACTATGGCTACACCTTC. This sequence encodes CASSPRDRDALEYYGYTF.

CDR3 loop: CASSLIRRTGEANEKLFF. CDR3 nucleotide sequence: TGTGCCAGCAGTCTTATCCGCCGGACAGGGGAGGCTAATGAAAAACTGTTTTTT. J is TRBJ1-4 and V is TRBV27; 9 bases map to TRBD1. This CDR3 spans 18 amino acids. Germline CDR1 and CDR2: MNHEY and SMNVEV (reference sequence). Trimming cost V 5 bases and J 3 bases; bases outside gene matches: 13.

This chain uses TRBV9 with TRBJ2-2; 9 nucleotides match TRBD1. Germline V gene lookup returns CDR1 SGDLS and CDR2 YYNGEE. This CDR3 region has 15 residues. J gave up 2 bases and V 4 bases, and 3 bases lay outside the gene matches. CDR3 in amino acids: CASSPGQGNTGELFF. DNA for the CDR3: TGTGCCAGCAGCCCGGGACAGGGTAACACCGGGGAGCTGTTTTTT.

The rearrangement uses TRBV27 and TRBJ2-7, with D unresolved. Trimming left V 5 bases short and J 5 bases short, with 13 bases between. The CDR3 runs 13 residues. The germline gives CDR1 MNHEY, CDR2 SMNVEV (reference sequence). The CDR3 is CASSPSRVHEQYF. The DNA for the CDR3 is TGTGCCAGCAGTCCGTCAAGGGTACACGAGCAGTACTTC.

The chain uses TRBV7-9 and TRBJ1-1, with 7 bases identical to TRBD1. Losses at the gene ends were 5 bases for V and 9 bases for J; bases not matched to a gene: 9. This CDR3 has 13 residues. Per the germline V gene, CDR1 is SEHNR and CDR2 is FQNEAQ (reference sequence). CDR3 protein: CASSPPLTGQAFF. The CDR3 DNA reads as TGTGCCAGCAGCCCCCCATTGACAGGGCAAGCTTTCTTT.

The chain joins TRBV6-4 to TRBJ2-1; 13 bases fit TRBD2. After removal of 5 bases from V and 8 bases from J, the junction contained 6 bases not matched to a gene. Germline-derived CDR1 and CDR2 are MRHNA and SNTAGT. The CDR3 is made up of 15 amino acids. The CDR3 DNA sequence: TGTGCCAGCAGTCCGACTAGCGGGAGGAGCGATGAGCAGTTCTTC. It encodes CASSPTSGRSDEQFF.

The J gene is TRBJ2-2, the V gene TRBV2; D is undetermined. Looked up from germline, CDR1 is SNHLY and CDR2 is FYNNEI. The CDR3 has 13 residues. Trimming removed 7 bases from V and 2 bases from J, with 8 bases in between. The CDR3 DNA follows: TGTGCCAGCACCTGGGAAAACACCGGGGAGCTGTTTTTT. It is translated as CASTWENTGELFF.